The sequence of this T cell receptor (beta chain) was determined in a study of cytomegalovirus exposure and HLA in healthy donors. It was with 60 Vbeta and 13 Jbeta primers that the PCR ran. Assay used: immunoSEQ multiplex PCR; TCRdb lists only in-frame clones, some missing. This sample carries about 120,000 clones, with about 1.7% going to the ten biggest clones. Germline CDR1 SGHTA, CDR2 FQGNSA. This CDR3 comprises 17 residues. The germline V and J ends were trimmed by 5 bases and 4 bases, with 20 bases remaining between them. The chain combines TRBV7-2 with TRBJ2-2; D might be TRBD2 (7 bases). The receptor was derived from a man aged 18-30 years in good health and CMV-seronegative. The sample was PBMCs. The DNA of the CDR3 is TGTGCCAGCAGCCTCATGGGAGGGGGGCCGAGCACCGGGGAGCTGTTTTTT. It translates to CASSLMGGGPSTGELFF.